The 18 T cell receptor delta chains in this list originate from one sample, sequenced in a study of Vδ1+ human thymocytes. These receptors lack a known antigen. RNA was extracted from the cells and then reverse transcribed. Pooled V-gene forward primers with one constant-region reverse primer generated the CDR3 amplicons by multiplex PCR. TCRdb fed the multiplex PCR reads to CATT. In the table there are roughly 56,000 delta-chain clones, around 16% of which are singletons. General study points: Thymic TRG and TRD repertoires appeared highly polyclonal.

Material for sequencing was Vdelta1+ gamma-delta thymocytes from the thymus. Subset denoted: FACS-sorted CD3+ TCRalphabeta- TCRVdelta1+ TCRVdelta2- thymocytes. The source of these receptors is a girl in the first two years of life who had congenital heart surgery.

Only a few counts were recorded for this clone. The rearrangement uses TRDV2 and TRDJ1; 7 bases align to TRDD2. CDR3 length equals 19 residues. Germline lookup yields CDR1 GEAIGNYY and CDR2 EKD. Trimming at V came to 6 bases and at J to 2 bases, leaving 23 bases not matched to a gene. CDR3 sequence: CACKAFLLSFGEGTDKLIF. In DNA form, the CDR3 reads TGTGCCTGTAAAGCGTTCCTACTCTCTTTCGGGGAGGGAACCGATAAACTCATCTTT.

The chain is built from TRDV1 and TRDJ1; 9 bases match TRDD2. The trim removed 4 bases at V and 0 bases at J, leaving 21 bases unmatched. CDR3 size: 21 residues. CDR1 and CDR2 (germline): TSWWSYY, QGS. CDR3 DNA: TGTGCTCTTGGGGGACCGTTCCTTCCTACACACCATTTTTGGTACACCGATAAACTCATCTTT. It yields the protein CALGGPFLPTHHFWYTDKLIF.

This clone was found a few times. The chain uses TRDV1 and TRDJ1, with no clear D. The CDR3 is made up of 15 amino acids. The germline V and J ends were trimmed by 3 bases and 0 bases, with 11 bases remaining between them. Per germline, CDR1 TSWWSYY and CDR2 QGS. The CDR3 coding sequence is TGTGCTCTTGGGGAGTCTAAGGGTTACACCGATAAACTCATCTTT. This translates into CALGESKGYTDKLIF.

This clone has more than one count but fewer than ten. The V and J genes are TRDV1 and TRDJ1; the D is unclear. The CDR3 covers 17 residues. Trimming cost V 1 base and J 4 bases, with 19 bases left between them. Looked up from germline, CDR1 is TSWWSYY and CDR2 is QGS. This CDR3 is CALGERETSDDGDKLIF. The DNA for the CDR3 is TGTGCTCTTGGGGAACGGGAAACCTCTGATGACGGCGATAAACTCATCTTT.

The gene calls are TRDV1 and TRDJ1; the D call may be TRDD2 or TRDD3 (9 bases each). Trimming took off 5 bases at V and 1 base at J, with 32 bases between the two ends. CDR3 length: 21 amino acids. CDR1 TSWWSYY and CDR2 QGS come from the germline V gene. DNA of the CDR3: TGTGCTCTTGGGAACCCCCTTCCTACGGTCTGGGGGATTTATCGCACCGATAAACTCATCTTT. Amino acids: CALGNPLPTVWGIYRTDKLIF.

The rearrangement links TRDV1 to TRDJ1, with 12 bases aligning to TRDD3. This CDR3 is built from 19 residues. V shed 1 base and J 5 bases; nucleotides not matched to a gene: 14. Germline CDR1 reads TSWWSYY; CDR2 reads QGS. This CDR3 is CALGEQVGWGIRVLDKLIF. DNA of the CDR3: TGTGCTCTTGGGGAACAAGTTGGCTGGGGGATACGCGTATTGGATAAACTCATCTTT.

The V call is TRDV1, the J call TRDJ1; TRDD3 matches 7 bases. J was trimmed by 2 bases and V by 1 base; bases with no gene match: 31. Looked up from germline, CDR1 is TSWWSYY and CDR2 is QGS. This CDR3 has 24 residues. The CDR3 nucleotides read TGTGCTCTTGGGGAACAAGCCCCCGCCTCAACTTGGGGGAAAACCCTTCGCCTTACCGATAAACTCATCTTT. This sequence encodes CALGEQAPASTWGKTLRLTDKLIF.

This clone was detected only a few times. This rearrangement joins TRDV1 to TRDJ1; TRDD3 matches at 8 bases. Looked up from germline, CDR1 is TSWWSYY and CDR2 is QGS. CDR3 length: 15 amino acids. J gave up 4 bases and V 6 bases, and 10 bases lay outside the gene matches. The CDR3 coding sequence is TGTGCTCTTGGTTTTCAGGAAGGGGGATACGATAAACTCATCTTT. It is translated as CALGFQEGGYDKLIF.

V gene TRDV1 combines with J gene TRDJ1; D perhaps matches TRDD3 (6 bases). The germline CDR1 and CDR2 sequences are TSWWSYY and QGS. The CDR3 totals 15 residues. Between the trimmed V and J ends, which lost 2 bases and 5 bases, there was a span of 15 bases. This chain's CDR3 is CALGESGGVPDKLIF. In DNA form, the CDR3 reads TGTGCTCTTGGGGAATCGGGGGGAGTGCCGGATAAACTCATCTTT.

The chain joins TRDV1 to TRDJ1, with D perhaps TRDD2 (5 bases). CDR1 TSWWSYY and CDR2 QGS come from the germline V gene. The CDR3 spans 14 residues. V was clipped by 3 bases and J by 10 bases, with 18 bases between them. The CDR3 here is CALGDPPPPTGLIF. The CDR3 DNA reads as TGTGCTCTTGGGGACCCCCCTCCGCCTACAGGACTCATCTTT.

This clone was seen a handful of times. V is TRDV2 and J is TRDJ1; 7 bases map to TRDD3. Germline V gives CDR1 GEAIGNYY, CDR2 EKD. Trimming cost V 3 bases and J 3 bases; bases outside gene matches: 33. The CDR3 loop spans 23 amino acids. This CDR3 is CACDLESMPRRKLGISPSDKLIF. The DNA of the CDR3 is TGTGCCTGTGACCTAGAATCGATGCCGCGTCGCAAACTGGGGATAAGCCCTTCCGATAAACTCATCTTT.

This clone appeared a few times. This chain links TRDV1 with TRDJ1; 8 positions match TRDD3. CDR3 length: 17 amino acids. V gave up 3 bases and J gave up 7 bases; unmatched junction bases: 16. The germline V gene has CDR1 TSWWSYY and CDR2 QGS. CDR3 DNA: TGTGCTCTTGGGGAGCCCCCCGTACTGGGGATACAGGGTAAACTCATCTTT. Protein sequence: CALGEPPVLGIQGKLIF.

A few counts support this clone. This chain uses TRDV1 with TRDJ1; D gene uncertain. The CDR3 length is 18 residues. Trimming took 4 bases from V and 0 from J, leaving 21 bases between them. The germline V gene has CDR1 TSWWSYY and CDR2 QGS. CDR3 amino acids: CALGATRSPDANTDKLIF. CDR3 nucleotides: TGTGCTCTTGGGGCTACTCGGTCCCCGGATGCTAACACCGATAAACTCATCTTT.

The chain employs TRDV1 and TRDJ1; tentatively, D is TRDD2 (7 bases). CDR1 is TSWWSYY and CDR2 is QGS in the germline V gene. Trimming took off 2 bases at V and 3 bases at J, with 37 bases between the two ends. This CDR3 is built from 23 residues. The CDR3 nucleotides are TGTGCTCTTGGGGAAGGCGGTGTCAGGCCTTCCTTGGATGACCGGGGGGAATCCGATAAACTCATCTTT. Translation: CALGEGGVRPSLDDRGESDKLIF.

The V and J genes are TRDV1 and TRDJ1; D call uncertain. This CDR3 region has 15 residues. Trimming shortened V by 0 bases and J by 7 bases, and 15 bases separated the two germline ends. CDR1 and CDR2 (germline): TSWWSYY, QGS. CDR3 DNA sequence: TGTGCTCTTGGGGAACTACCGGAGGGAGACTTTAAACTCATCTTT. Protein product: CALGELPEGDFKLIF.

The genes are TRDV1 and TRDJ1; D is possibly TRDD2 or TRDD3 (7 bases each). Germline V gene sequence: CDR1 TSWWSYY, CDR2 QGS. V lost 0 bases and J 3 bases, leaving 41 bases between the germline ends. CDR3 size: 25 residues. CDR3: CALGELSCFLNTSFYWGRTPDKLIF. For the CDR3, the DNA is TGTGCTCTTGGGGAACTTTCCTGCTTCCTAAATACATCATTTTACTGGGGTCGTACACCCGATAAACTCATCTTT.

Notes on this clone: Germline is not matched at one junction end, which may reflect a read error. Other DNA sequences in this sample translate to the same CDR3. The gene calls are TRAV29/DV5 and TRDJ1; no firm D call. Germline-derived CDR1 and CDR2 are NSMFDY and ISSIKDK. The length of the CDR3 is 17 residues. CDR3 sequence (DNA): TGTGCAGCAAAGGTCCACCTCCCCCCTCGCTGCACCGATAAGCTCATCTTT. Amino acids: CAAKVHLPPRCTDKLIF.

V is TRDV1 and J is TRDJ1; D ambiguous. The germline CDR1 and CDR2 sequences are TSWWSYY and QGS. The V end lost 1 base, the J end lost 2 bases, and 20 bases lay between the germline ends. This CDR3 has 18 amino acids. This CDR3 is CALGEPRPPMLRTDKLIF. The CDR3 nucleotides read TGTGCTCTTGGGGAACCCCGGCCTCCCATGTTGAGGACCGATAAACTCATCTTT.